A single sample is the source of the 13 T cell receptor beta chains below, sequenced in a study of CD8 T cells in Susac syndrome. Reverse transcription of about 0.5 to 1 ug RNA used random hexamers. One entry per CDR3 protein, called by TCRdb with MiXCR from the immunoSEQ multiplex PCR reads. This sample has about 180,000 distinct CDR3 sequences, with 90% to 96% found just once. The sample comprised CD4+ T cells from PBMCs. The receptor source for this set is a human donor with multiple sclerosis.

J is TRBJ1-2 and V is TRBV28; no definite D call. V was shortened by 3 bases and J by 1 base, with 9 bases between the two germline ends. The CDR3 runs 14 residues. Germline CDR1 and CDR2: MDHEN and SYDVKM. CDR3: CASSLYRNNYGYTF. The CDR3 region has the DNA TGTGCCAGCAGTTTGTACAGAAATAACTATGGCTACACCTTC.

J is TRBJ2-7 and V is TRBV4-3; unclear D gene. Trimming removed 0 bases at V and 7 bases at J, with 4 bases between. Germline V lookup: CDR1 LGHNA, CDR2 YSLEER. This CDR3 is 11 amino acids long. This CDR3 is CASSQEWEQYF. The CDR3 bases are TGCGCCAGCAGCCAAGAATGGGAGCAGTACTTC.

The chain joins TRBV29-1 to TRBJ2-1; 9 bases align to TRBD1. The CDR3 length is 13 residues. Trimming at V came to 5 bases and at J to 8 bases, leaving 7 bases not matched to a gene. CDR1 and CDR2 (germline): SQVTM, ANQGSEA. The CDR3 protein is CSVMRTGADEQFF. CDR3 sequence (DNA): TGCAGCGTTATGAGGACAGGGGCCGATGAGCAGTTCTTC.

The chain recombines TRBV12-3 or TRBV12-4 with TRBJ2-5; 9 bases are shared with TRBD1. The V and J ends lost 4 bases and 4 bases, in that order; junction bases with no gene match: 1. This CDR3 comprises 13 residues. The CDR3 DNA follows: TGTGCCAGCAGTTACAGGGGGCGAGAGACCCAGTACTTC. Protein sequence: CASSYRGRETQYF.

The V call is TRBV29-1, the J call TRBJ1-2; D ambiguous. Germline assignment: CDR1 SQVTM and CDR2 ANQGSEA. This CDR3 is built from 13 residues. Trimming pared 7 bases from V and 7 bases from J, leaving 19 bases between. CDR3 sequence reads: CSAEADLARGYTF. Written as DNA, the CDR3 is TGCAGCGCCGAGGCGGATTTAGCGCGTGGCTACACCTTC.

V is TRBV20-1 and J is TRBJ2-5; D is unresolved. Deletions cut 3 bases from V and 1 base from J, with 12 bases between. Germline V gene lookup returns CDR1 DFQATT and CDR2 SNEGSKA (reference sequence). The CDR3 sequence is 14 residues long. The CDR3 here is CSASRRRPQETQYF. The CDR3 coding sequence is TGCAGTGCTAGTCGCAGACGCCCCCAAGAGACCCAGTACTTC.

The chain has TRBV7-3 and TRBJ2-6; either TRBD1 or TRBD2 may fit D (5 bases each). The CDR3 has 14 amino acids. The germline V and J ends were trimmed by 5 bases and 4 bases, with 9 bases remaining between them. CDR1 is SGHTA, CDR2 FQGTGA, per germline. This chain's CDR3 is CASSRGGGANVLTF. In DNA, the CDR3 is TGTGCCAGCAGCCGTGGGGGAGGGGCCAACGTCCTGACTTTC.

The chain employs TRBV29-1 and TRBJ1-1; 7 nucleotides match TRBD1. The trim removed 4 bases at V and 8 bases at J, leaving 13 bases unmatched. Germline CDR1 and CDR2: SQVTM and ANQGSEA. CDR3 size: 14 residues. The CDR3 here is CSVALGQPSREAFF. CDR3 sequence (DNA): TGCAGCGTTGCATTGGGACAGCCATCACGGGAAGCTTTCTTT.

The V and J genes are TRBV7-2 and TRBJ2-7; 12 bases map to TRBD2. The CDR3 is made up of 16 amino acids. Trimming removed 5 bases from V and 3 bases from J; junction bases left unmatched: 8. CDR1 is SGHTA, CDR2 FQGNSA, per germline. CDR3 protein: CASSLRLAGAYYEQYF. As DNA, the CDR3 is TGTGCCAGCAGCCTCCGACTAGCGGGGGCCTACTACGAGCAGTACTTC. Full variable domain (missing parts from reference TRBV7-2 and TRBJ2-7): GAGVSQSPSNKVTEKGKDVELRCDPISGHTALYWYRQSLGQGLEFLIYFQGNSAPDKSGLPSDRFSAERTGGSVSTLTIQRTQQEDSAVYLCASSLRLAGAYYEQYFGPGTRLTVT.

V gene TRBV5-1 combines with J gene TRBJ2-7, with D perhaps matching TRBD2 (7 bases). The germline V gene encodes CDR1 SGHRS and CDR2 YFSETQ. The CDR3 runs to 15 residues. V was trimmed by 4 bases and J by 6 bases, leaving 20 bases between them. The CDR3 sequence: CASSAGAGGGSEQYF. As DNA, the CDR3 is TGCGCCAGCAGCGCGGGGGCCGGCGGGGGTTCCGAGCAGTACTTC.

The CDR3 sequence: CSVERGQGGEAFF. For the CDR3, the DNA is TGCAGCGTTGAAAGGGGACAGGGAGGTGAAGCTTTCTTT. The V and J genes are TRBV29-1 and TRBJ1-1, with 9 bases aligning to TRBD1. Germline assignment: CDR1 SQVTM and CDR2 ANQGSEA. The CDR3 loop spans 13 amino acids. V lost 2 bases, J lost 7 bases, and 5 bases stayed unmatched. Combining the CDR3 with reference TRBV29-1 and TRBJ1-1 gives the whole variable domain SAVISQKPSRDICQRGTSLTIQCQVDSQVTMMFWYRQQPGQSLTLIATANQGSEATYESGFVIDKFPISRPNLTFSTLTVSNMSPEDSSIYLCSVERGQGGEAFFGQGTRLTVV.

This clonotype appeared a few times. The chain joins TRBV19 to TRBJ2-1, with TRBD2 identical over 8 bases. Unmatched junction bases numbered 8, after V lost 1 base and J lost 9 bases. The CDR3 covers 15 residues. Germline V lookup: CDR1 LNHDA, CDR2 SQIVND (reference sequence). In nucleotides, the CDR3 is TGTGCCAGTAGTATAGTGCTCCTAGCGGGTGGTGAGCAGTTCTTC. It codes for CASSIVLLAGGEQFF. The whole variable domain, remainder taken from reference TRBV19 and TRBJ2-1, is DGGITQSPKYLFRKEGQNVTLSCEQNLNHDAMYWYRQDPGQGLRLIYYSQIVNDFQKGDIAEGYSVSREKKESFPLTVTSAQKNPTAFYLCASSIVLLAGGEQFFGPGTRLTVL.

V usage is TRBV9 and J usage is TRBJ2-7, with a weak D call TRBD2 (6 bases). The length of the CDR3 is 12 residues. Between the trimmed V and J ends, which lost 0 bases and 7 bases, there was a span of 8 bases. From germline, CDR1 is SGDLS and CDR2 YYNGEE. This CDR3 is CASSVDGGEQYF. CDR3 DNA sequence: TGTGCCAGCAGCGTAGACGGAGGGGAGCAGTACTTC.